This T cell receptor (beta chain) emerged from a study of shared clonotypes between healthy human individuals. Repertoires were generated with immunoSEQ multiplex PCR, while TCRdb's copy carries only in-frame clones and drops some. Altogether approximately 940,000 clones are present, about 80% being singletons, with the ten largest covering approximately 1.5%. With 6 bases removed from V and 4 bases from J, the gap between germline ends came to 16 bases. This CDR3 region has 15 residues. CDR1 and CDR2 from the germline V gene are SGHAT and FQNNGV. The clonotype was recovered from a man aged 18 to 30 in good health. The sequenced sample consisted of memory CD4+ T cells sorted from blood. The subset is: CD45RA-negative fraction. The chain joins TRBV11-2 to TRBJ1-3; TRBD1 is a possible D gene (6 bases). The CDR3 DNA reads TGTGCCAGCAGTTGGAACAGGGCATCAGGAAACACCATATATTTT. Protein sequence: CASSWNRASGNTIYF.